This T cell receptor (beta chain) was profiled in a study of T cell responses to AZD1222 COVID-19 vaccine (dated by TCRdb to the early 2020s). General notes on the study: AZD1222 recipients with second doses at about 4 weeks or about 12 weeks were pooled, because spike-specific TCR depth and breadth did not differ between schedules. Trial participants were enrolled by age into subgroups of 18-55, 56-69 and 70-plus years, and 148, 28 and 57 TCR-sequenced participants, respectively, were included in these subgroups. TCR sequencing was performed for 230 to 250 trial participants, of whom 207 were given two doses of AZD1222 and 26 were given two doses of MenACWY control vaccine. General study outcomes and caveats: After two AZD1222 doses, spike-specific TCR breadth and depth were significantly higher than at day 0 and than in MenACWY recipients. Participants were mostly white British and included more females than males, and it was suggested by the authors that clonal diversity may have been underestimated. The vaccine-associated CD4 TCRs covered the entire spike protein, and the dominant responses fell in regions 160-218 and 743-854. Because no day 14 peak-response samples were available, repertoires were characterized only after the peak T cell response. In the small 56-69-year group, the increase in depth fell short of significance, most likely because of low power. Epitopes outside the regions mutated in the B.1.351 and B.1.1.7 variants were reportedly recognized by nearly half of the unique spike-specific TCRs. Conclusions about previously exposed vaccinees are limited, since just five or six AZD1222 recipients were seropositive for SARS-CoV-2 at baseline.

The label giving this sample's time point can be read as: baseline before first vaccination. Samples from vaccinated people were obtained from the UK trials COV001 and COV002, which included a single-blind randomized controlled phase 2/3 trial of AZD1222 (ChAdOx1 nCoV-19) in healthy adults. For TCRbeta chain sequencing, PBMC samples from trial participants were taken at day 0 and at day 28 after the second dose. The CDR3 regions of human TCRbeta chains were subjected to immunosequencing. As for the authors' bioinformatics: Repertoire TCRs were matched against a reference library of SARS-CoV-2-specific TCRs generated with the MIRA antigen-specificity platform. Breadth was defined as the fraction of unique TCRs that were SARS-CoV-2-associated. Depth was defined as the fraction of total T cells that were SARS-CoV-2-associated. Each spike-specific TCR was assigned to its reactive spike region and to a CD4 or CD8 class using the MIRA data. Log10-transformed breadth and depth values were compared by one-way ANOVA with Sidak's multiple comparisons tests. Not all clones reach the TCRdb copy of this immuneACCESS table, which keeps in-frame sequences only. Checked studies attribute under half of the gap to unresolved V genes and leave the rest unexplained. Clone size and V and J calls were adopted from that table, with D and trimming inferred from the DNA. In this sample the table shows approximately 84,000 clones, around 90% of which occur a single time. Approximately 2.5% of the sample rests with the top ten.

Germline trimming amounts to 5 bases on V and 0 bases on J, with 3 as the count of junction bases outside the gene matches. CDR1 LNHDA and CDR2 SQIVND were looked up in the germline V gene (reference sequence). The CDR3, from cysteine to phenylalanine, totals 16 residues. CDR3 DNA only is kept here, 48 bases in frame from base 1. With respect to this clone: Its antigen is unknown. The input lacks base qualities; no much larger clone sits a single base away.

The chain is assembled from TRBV19 and TRBJ2-2; TRBD2 matches 10 bases in the middle. Material: peripheral blood, obtained on day 0 of AZD1222 vaccination. The TCR originated in an adult in good health. The DNA is as follows: TGTGCCAGTAGTTCCGGACTAGCGGCGAACACCGGGGAGCTGTTTTTT. This codes for CASSSGLAANTGELFF.